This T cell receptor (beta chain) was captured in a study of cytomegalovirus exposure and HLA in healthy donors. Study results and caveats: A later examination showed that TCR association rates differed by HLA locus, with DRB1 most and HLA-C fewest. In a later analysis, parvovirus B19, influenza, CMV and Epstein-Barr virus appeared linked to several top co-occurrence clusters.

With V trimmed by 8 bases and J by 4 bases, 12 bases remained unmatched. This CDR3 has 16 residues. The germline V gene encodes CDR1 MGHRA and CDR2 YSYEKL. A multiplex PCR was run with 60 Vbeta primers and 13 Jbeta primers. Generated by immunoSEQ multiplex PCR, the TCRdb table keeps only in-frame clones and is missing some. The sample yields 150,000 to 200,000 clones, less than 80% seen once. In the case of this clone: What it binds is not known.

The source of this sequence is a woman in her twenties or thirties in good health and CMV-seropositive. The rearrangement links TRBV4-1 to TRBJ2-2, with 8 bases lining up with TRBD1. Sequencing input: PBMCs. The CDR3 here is CASRLAGGASTGELFF. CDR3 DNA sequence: TGCGCCAGCCGTTTGGCAGGGGGCGCGAGCACCGGGGAGCTGTTTTTT.